This T cell receptor beta chain was sequenced during a study of human versus mouse CDR3 diversity and MHC coevolution. The CDR3 sequence is 15 residues long. Germline CDR1 is MDHEN and CDR2 is SYDVKM. Germline trimming cut 1 base from V and 6 bases from J; bases unmatched to any gene: 8. TCRdb's table, derived via immunoSEQ multiplex PCR, lists solely in-frame clones and lacks some. Of about 83,000 clones listed, just under 95% were seen once; the top ten hold less than 0.16%. The rearrangement uses TRBV28 and TRBJ2-7; 8 bases match TRBD2. This clonotype was sampled from a person aged 30-69 years in good health. The sample consisted of naive CD4+ T cells from blood. As to subset: CD45RO-negative CD62L-positive naive CD4 T cells. CDR3 sequence: CASSLYSAGVIEQYF. CDR3 coding DNA: TGTGCCAGCAGTTTATACTCAGCGGGAGTCATCGAGCAGTACTTC. Full variable domain (outside the CDR3, taken from reference TRBV28 and TRBJ2-7): DVKVTQSSRYLVKRTGEKVFLECVQDMDHENMFWYRQDPGLGLRLIYFSYDVKMKEKGDIPEGYSVSREKKERFSLILESASTNQTSMYLCASSLYSAGVIEQYFGPGTRLTVT.